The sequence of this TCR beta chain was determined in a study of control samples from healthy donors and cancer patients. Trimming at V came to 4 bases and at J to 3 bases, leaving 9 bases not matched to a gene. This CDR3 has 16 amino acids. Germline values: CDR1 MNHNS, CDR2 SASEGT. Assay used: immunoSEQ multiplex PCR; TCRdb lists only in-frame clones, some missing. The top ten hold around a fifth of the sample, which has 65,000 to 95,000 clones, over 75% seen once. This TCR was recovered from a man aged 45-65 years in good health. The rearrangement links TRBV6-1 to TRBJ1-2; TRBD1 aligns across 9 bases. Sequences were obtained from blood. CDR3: CASSGSGTGTYYGYTF. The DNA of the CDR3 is TGTGCCAGCAGTGGCTCCGGGACAGGGACTTACTATGGCTACACCTTC.